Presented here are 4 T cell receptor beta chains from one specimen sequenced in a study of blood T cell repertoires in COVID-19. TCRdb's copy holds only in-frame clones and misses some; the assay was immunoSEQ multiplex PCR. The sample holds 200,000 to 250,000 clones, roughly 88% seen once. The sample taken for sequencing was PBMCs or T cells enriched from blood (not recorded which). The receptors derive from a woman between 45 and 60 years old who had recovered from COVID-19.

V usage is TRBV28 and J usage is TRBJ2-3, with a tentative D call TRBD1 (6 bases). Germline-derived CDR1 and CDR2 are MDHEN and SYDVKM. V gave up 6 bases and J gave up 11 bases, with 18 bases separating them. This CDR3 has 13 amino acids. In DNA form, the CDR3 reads TGTGCCAGCAGACTTCCTCGACAGGACTTGCAGTATTTT. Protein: CASRLPRQDLQYF.

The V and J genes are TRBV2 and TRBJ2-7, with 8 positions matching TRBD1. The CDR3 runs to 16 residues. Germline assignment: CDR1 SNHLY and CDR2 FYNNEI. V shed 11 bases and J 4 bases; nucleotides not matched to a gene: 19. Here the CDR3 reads CAGTSDPGGAGYEQYF. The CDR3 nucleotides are TGTGCCGGCACTTCTGACCCAGGGGGCGCCGGGTACGAGCAGTACTTC.

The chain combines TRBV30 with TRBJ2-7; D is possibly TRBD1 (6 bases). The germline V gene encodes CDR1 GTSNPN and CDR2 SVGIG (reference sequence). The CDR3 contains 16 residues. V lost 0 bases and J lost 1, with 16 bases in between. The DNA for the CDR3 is TGTGCCTGGAGTGTAAGACAGGCATCCACGTCCTACGAGCAGTACTTC. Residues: CAWSVRQASTSYEQYF.

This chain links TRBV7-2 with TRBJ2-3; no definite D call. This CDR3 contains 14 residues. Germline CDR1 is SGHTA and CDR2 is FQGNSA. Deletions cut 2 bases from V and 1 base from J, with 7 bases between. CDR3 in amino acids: CASSLTSGTDTQYF. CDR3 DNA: TGTGCCAGCAGCTTAACGAGCGGCACAGATACGCAGTATTTT.